These 17 T cell receptor beta chains were sequenced from one sample in a study of blood T cell repertoires in COVID-19. Measured with immunoSEQ multiplex PCR; TCRdb has only the in-frame clones, and not every one. The repertoire holds a few hundred thousand clones, with 80% as singletons. Sequencing was performed on peripheral blood. The receptors stem from a human donor in a cohort sampled during active COVID-19.

The rearrangement joins TRBV28 to TRBJ1-5; D ambiguous. V was pared by 10 bases and J by 6 bases, with 19 bases between. The CDR3 totals 14 residues. The germline gives CDR1 MDHEN, CDR2 SYDVKM. CDR3 region: CATKGAGIIQPQHF. The CDR3 DNA follows: TGTGCCACCAAGGGAGCGGGTATAATTCAGCCCCAGCATTTT.

CDR3 region: CASSLLAETTGELFF. The CDR3 DNA reads TGTGCCAGCAGTTTACTAGCGGAAACAACCGGGGAGCTGTTTTTT. J is TRBJ2-2 and V is TRBV27, with 7 positions matching TRBD2. CDR3 length: 15 residues. V trimming: 2 bases; J trimming: 5 bases; junction bases outside the gene matches: 5. Germline V gene data show CDR1 as MNHEY and CDR2 as SMNVEV (reference sequence).

The rearrangement joins TRBV7-2 to TRBJ2-7, with 7 bases lining up with TRBD2. The V gene's germline CDR1 is SGHTA and CDR2 FQGNSA. With V trimmed by 4 bases and J by 5 bases, 8 bases remained unmatched. This CDR3 spans 14 amino acids. The CDR3 bases are TGTGCCAGCAGCTCCGGTCTAGCGGACCACGAGCAGTACTTC. Protein: CASSSGLADHEQYF.

This clone was found many times. The chain combines TRBV21-1 with TRBJ2-7; the tabulated D call, TRBD2, remains unverified against the DNA. TRBV21-1 is a listed pseudogene. The CDR3 contains 19 residues. CDR3 nucleotides: TGTGCCAGCAGCAATTTCCTAGCGGGAACTCTACCTCTTCTCTACGAGCAGTACTTC. It is translated as CASSNFLAGTLPLLYEQYF.

This chain joins TRBV4-2 and TRBJ2-1, with TRBD2 identical over 10 bases. The CDR3 contains 16 residues. CDR1 and CDR2 from the germline V gene are LGHNA and YNFKEQ. Trimming at V came to 5 bases and at J to 7 bases, leaving 11 bases not matched to a gene. The CDR3 nucleotides read TGTGCCAGCAGCGCATCTAGCGGGGGCCCTGGGAATGAGCAGTTCTTC. The encoded protein is CASSASSGGPGNEQFF.

The V gene is TRBV20-1, the J gene TRBJ1-2; D gene uncertain. Germline V lookup: CDR1 DFQATT, CDR2 SNEGSKA (reference sequence). The CDR3 length is 11 residues. The V end was cut by 6 bases, the J end by 8 bases, with 13 bases between. The DNA for the CDR3 is TGCAGTGCGATACCTACCAGGGGCTACACCTTC. Translating gives CSAIPTRGYTF.

This chain joins TRBV5-3 and TRBJ1-1, with 9 bases identical to TRBD1. TRBV5-3 is treated as an ORF (open reading frame) with a function not yet certain. Trimming cost V 7 bases and J 5 bases; bases outside gene matches: 6. The CDR3 consists of 13 residues. This CDR3 is CARQGQGFTEAFF. CDR3 sequence (DNA): TGTGCCAGACAGGGACAGGGATTTACTGAAGCTTTCTTT.

The rearrangement joins TRBV2 to TRBJ2-7; D may be TRBD2 (6 bases). V was clipped by 6 bases and J by 2 bases, with 14 bases between them. Per germline, CDR1 SNHLY and CDR2 FYNNEI. This CDR3 has 14 residues. The DNA for the CDR3 is TGTGCCAGCAGAGCCGGGACTCACACCTACGAGCAGTACTTC. Its translation is CASRAGTHTYEQYF.

The chain has TRBV19 and TRBJ1-4; D unresolved. The CDR3 spans 13 residues. V was trimmed by 6 bases and J by 5 bases, leaving 10 bases between them. Germline loops: CDR1 LNHDA, CDR2 SQIVND (reference sequence). The CDR3 loop reads CASSQDYNEKLFF. The CDR3 nucleotides are TGTGCCAGTAGCCAGGATTACAATGAAAAACTGTTTTTT.

The chain is built from TRBV7-9 and TRBJ2-3; 12 bases agree with TRBD2. Germline loops: CDR1 SEHNR, CDR2 FQNEAQ (reference sequence). V trimming: 3 bases; J trimming: 0 bases; junction bases outside the gene matches: 10. The CDR3 runs to 19 residues. CDR3 nucleotides: TGTGCCAGCAGCTTTTCGTCTAGCGGGAGGGCCGCTAGCACAGATACGCAGTATTTT. It yields the protein CASSFSSSGRAASTDTQYF. Complete variable domain (other parts from reference TRBV7-9 and TRBJ2-3): DTGVSQNPRHKITKRGQNVTFRCDPISEHNRLYWYRQTLGQGPEFLTYFQNEAQLEKSRLLSDRFSAERPKGSFSTLEIQRTEQGDSAMYLCASSFSSSGRAASTDTQYFGPGTRLTVL.

The genes are TRBV11-1 and TRBJ2-7; 7 nucleotides align to TRBD1. CDR1 is SGHAT and CDR2 is FQDESV in the germline V gene (reference sequence). V lost 4 bases, J lost 0 bases, and 9 bases stayed unmatched. The CDR3 length is 16 residues. The chain's CDR3 is CASSSPGQLYSYEQYF. CDR3 DNA sequence: TGTGCCAGCAGCTCCCCGGGACAGCTATACTCCTACGAGCAGTACTTC.

This chain joins TRBV5-4 and TRBJ2-7; TRBD2 might be the D (5 bases). Per the germline V gene, CDR1 is SGHNT and CDR2 is YYREEE (reference sequence). The CDR3 consists of 15 residues. The V gene lost 3 bases and the J gene lost 6 bases, with 19 bases spanning the gap. CDR3 amino acids: CASSSGLETRGEQYF. The CDR3 DNA follows: TGTGCCAGCAGCTCAGGACTGGAAACTCGGGGCGAGCAGTACTTC.

This clone was picked up one time. The V and J genes are TRBV28 and TRBJ2-5, with no clear D. Germline V gives CDR1 MDHEN, CDR2 SYDVKM. Trimming left V 3 bases short and J 2 bases short, with 10 bases between. The CDR3 length is 14 residues. Here the CDR3 DNA reads TGTGCCAGCAGTTTCACTGGTCGACAAGAGACCCAGTACTTC. Amino acids: CASSFTGRQETQYF.

The J gene is TRBJ2-1, the V gene TRBV7-2; 7 nucleotides agree with TRBD2. CDR1 and CDR2 from the germline V gene are SGHTA and FQGNSA. Trimming at V came to 2 bases and at J to 0 bases, leaving 7 bases not matched to a gene. The CDR3 runs 17 residues. The CDR3 here is CASSLRGGGFSYNEQFF. The CDR3 coding sequence is TGTGCCAGCAGCTTACGGGGCGGGGGTTTCTCCTACAATGAGCAGTTCTTC.

This chain uses TRBV5-1 with TRBJ2-1, with 11 bases that match TRBD2. Germline CDR1 reads SGHRS; CDR2 reads YFSETQ. V was clipped by 2 bases and J by 3 bases; unmatched bases: 1. The CDR3 totals 15 residues. CDR3: CASSLGLAGYNEQFF. The CDR3, as DNA: TGCGCCAGCAGCTTAGGACTAGCGGGCTACAATGAGCAGTTCTTC.

The rearrangement links TRBV7-2 to TRBJ2-7, with 7 bases fitting TRBD1. The V gene end was trimmed by 3 bases and the J gene end by 4 bases; junction bases not matched to a gene: 6. From germline, CDR1 is SGHTA and CDR2 FQGNSA. The CDR3 extends over 14 amino acids. The CDR3 DNA reads TGTGCCAGCAGCTTTGCGGACAGGAGTTACGAGCAGTACTTC. Translated: CASSFADRSYEQYF.

Details on this clone: Different DNA sequences within this sample yield the same CDR3. The chain uses TRBV2 and TRBJ1-3, with a tentative D call TRBD1 (5 bases). The CDR3 length is 15 residues. Per germline, CDR1 SNHLY and CDR2 FYNNEI. V lost 4 bases and J lost 2, with 12 bases in between. The chain's CDR3 is CASSAGGGTGNTIYF. The CDR3 DNA follows: TGTGCCAGCAGTGCGGGGGGGGGAACTGGAAACACCATATATTTT.